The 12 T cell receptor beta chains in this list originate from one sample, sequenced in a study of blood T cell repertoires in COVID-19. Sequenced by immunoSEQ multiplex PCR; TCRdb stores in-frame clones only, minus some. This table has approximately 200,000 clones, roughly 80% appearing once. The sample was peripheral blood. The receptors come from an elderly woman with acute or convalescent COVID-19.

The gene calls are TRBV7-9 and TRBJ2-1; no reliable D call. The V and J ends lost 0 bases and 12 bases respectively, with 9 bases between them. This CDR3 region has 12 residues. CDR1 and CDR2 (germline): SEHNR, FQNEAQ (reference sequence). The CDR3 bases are TGTGCCAGCAGCTTAGCTGGCTTATTGCAGTTCTTC. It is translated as CASSLAGLLQFF.

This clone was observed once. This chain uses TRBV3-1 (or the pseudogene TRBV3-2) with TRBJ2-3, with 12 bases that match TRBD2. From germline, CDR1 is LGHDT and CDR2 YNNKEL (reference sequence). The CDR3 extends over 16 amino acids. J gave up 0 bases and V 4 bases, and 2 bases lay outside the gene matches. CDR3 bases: TGTGCCAGCAGCCTAGGACTAGCGGGGAGCACAGATACGCAGTATTTT. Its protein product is CASSLGLAGSTDTQYF.

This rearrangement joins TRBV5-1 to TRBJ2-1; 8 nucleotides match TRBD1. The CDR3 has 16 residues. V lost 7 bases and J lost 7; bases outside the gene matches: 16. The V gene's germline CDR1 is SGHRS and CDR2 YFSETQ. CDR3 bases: TGCGCCAGCGGATACGCAGGGGGCCTAAAATCAAATGAGCAGTTCTTC. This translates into CASGYAGGLKSNEQFF.

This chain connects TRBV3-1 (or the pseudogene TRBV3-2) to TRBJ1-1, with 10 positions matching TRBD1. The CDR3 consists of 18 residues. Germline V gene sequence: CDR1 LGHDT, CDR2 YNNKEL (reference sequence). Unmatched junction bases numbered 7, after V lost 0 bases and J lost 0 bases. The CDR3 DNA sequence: TGTGCCAGCAGCCAAGAGCGAGACAGGGGGCGCGTGAACACTGAAGCTTTCTTT. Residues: CASSQERDRGRVNTEAFF.

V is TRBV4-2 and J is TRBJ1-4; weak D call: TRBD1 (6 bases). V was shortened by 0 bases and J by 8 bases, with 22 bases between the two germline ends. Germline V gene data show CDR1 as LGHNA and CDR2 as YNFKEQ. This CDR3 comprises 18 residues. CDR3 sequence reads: CASSQDDSGATGSEKLFF. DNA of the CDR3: TGTGCCAGCAGCCAAGATGATTCCGGGGCTACAGGGTCCGAAAAACTGTTTTTT.

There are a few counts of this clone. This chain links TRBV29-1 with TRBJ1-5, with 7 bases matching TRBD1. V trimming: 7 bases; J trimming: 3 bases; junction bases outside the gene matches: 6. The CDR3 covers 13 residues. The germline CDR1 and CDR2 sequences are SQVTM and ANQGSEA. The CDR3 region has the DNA TGCAGCGCCGGCGAGGGGGCCAATCAGCCCCAGCATTTT. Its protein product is CSAGEGANQPQHF.

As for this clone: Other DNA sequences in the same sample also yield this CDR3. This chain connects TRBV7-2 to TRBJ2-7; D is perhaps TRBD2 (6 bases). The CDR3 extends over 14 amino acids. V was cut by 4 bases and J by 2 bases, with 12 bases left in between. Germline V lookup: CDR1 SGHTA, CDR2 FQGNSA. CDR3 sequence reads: CASSSGTVTYEQYF. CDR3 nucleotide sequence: TGTGCCAGCAGCTCCGGGACTGTCACCTACGAGCAGTACTTC.

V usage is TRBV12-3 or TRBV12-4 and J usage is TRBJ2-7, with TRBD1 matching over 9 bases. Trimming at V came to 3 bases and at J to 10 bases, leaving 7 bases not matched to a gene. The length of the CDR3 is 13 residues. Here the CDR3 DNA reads TGTGCCAGCAGTTTTCAAGGGACAGGGAATCAGTACTTC. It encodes CASSFQGTGNQYF.

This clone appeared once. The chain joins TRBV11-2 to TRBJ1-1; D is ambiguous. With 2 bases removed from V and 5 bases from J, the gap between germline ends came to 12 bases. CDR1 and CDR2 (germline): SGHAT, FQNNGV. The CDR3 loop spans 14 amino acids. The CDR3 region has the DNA TGTGCCAGCAGCTTAAGTGGCTGGTCTACTGAAGCTTTCTTT. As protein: CASSLSGWSTEAFF.

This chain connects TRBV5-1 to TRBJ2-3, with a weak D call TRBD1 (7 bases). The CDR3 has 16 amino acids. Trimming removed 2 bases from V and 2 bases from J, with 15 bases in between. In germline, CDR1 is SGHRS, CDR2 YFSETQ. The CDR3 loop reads CASSFLGGTATDTQYF. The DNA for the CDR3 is TGCGCCAGCAGCTTCCTTGGAGGGACAGCCACAGATACGCAGTATTTT.

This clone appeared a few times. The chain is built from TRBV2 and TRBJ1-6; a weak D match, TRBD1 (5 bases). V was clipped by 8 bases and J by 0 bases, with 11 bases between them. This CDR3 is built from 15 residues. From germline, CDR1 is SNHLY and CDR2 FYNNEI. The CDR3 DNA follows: TGTGCCAGCGGGGGGTTAAGCTCCTATAATTCACCCCTCCACTTT. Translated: CASGGLSSYNSPLHF.

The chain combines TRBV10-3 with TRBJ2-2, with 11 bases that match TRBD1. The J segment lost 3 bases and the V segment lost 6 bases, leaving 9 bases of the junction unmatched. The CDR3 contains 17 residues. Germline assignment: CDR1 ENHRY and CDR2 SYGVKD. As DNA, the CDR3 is TGTGCCATCAGAGAAAACCCGGGACAGGGGGACACCGGGGAGCTGTTTTTT. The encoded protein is CAIRENPGQGDTGELFF.